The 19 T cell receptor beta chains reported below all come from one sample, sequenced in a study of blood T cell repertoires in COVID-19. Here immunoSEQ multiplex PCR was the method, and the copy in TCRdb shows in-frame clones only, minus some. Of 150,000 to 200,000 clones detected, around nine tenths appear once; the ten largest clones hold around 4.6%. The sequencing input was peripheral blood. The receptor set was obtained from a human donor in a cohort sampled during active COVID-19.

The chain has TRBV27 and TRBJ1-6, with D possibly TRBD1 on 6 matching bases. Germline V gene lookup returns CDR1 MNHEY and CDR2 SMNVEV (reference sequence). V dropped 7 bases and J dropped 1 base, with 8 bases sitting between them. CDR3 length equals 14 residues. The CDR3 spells CASKGGSYNSPLHF. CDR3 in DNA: TGTGCCAGCAAAGGGGGATCCTATAATTCACCCCTCCACTTT.

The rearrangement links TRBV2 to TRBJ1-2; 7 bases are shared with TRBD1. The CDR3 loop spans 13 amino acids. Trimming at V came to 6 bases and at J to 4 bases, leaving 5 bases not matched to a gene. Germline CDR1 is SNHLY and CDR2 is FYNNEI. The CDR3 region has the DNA TGTGCCAGCAGAAGGAGGACAGGCTATGGCTACACCTTC. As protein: CASRRRTGYGYTF.

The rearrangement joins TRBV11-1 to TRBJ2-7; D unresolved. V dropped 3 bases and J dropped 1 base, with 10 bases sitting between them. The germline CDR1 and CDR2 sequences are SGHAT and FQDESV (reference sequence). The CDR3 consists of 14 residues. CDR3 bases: TGTGCCAGCAGCTTTGGTACCAGGTCCTACGAGCAGTACTTC. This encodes CASSFGTRSYEQYF.

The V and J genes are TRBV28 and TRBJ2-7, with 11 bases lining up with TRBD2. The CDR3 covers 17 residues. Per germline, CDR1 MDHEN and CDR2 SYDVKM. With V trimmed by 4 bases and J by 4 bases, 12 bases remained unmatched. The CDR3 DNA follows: TGTGCCAGCAGTTCACTACTCACTAGCGGGAGTCCTTACGAGCAGTACTTC. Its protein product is CASSSLLTSGSPYEQYF.

The CDR3: CASSQATANTEAFF. CDR3 DNA: TGCGCCAGCAGCCAAGCGACAGCGAACACTGAAGCTTTCTTT. The chain joins TRBV4-1 to TRBJ1-1, with D perhaps matching TRBD1 (5 bases). In germline, CDR1 is MGHRA, CDR2 YSYEKL. Trimming pared 1 base from V and 1 base from J, leaving 7 bases between. The CDR3 loop spans 14 amino acids.

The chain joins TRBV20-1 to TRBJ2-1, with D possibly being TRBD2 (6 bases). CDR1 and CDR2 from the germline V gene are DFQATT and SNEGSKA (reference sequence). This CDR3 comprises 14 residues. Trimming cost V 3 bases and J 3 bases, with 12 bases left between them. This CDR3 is CSASPGSLYNEQFF. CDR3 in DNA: TGCAGTGCTAGTCCCGGGAGCCTCTACAATGAGCAGTTCTTC.

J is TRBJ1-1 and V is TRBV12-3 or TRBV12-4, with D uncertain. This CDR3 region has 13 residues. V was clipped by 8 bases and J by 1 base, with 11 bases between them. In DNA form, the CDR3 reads TGTGCCAGCTCCGGTGCTTGGAACACTGAAGCTTTCTTT. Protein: CASSGAWNTEAFF.

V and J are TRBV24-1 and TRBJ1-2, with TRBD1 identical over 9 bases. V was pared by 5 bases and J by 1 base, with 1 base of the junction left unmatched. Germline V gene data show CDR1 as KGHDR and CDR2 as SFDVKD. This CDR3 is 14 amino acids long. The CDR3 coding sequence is TGTGCCACCAGTGGACAGGGGGGTAACTATGGCTACACCTTC. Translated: CATSGQGGNYGYTF.

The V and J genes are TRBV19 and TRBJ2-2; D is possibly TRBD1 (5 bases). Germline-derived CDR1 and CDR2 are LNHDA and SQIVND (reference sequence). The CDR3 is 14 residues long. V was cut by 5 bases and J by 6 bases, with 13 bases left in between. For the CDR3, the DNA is TGTGCCAGTAGTTTCTCACAGGTCGCCGGGGAGCTGTTTTTT. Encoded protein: CASSFSQVAGELFF. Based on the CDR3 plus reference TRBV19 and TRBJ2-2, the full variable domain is DGGITQSPKYLFRKEGQNVTLSCEQNLNHDAMYWYRQDPGQGLRLIYYSQIVNDFQKGDIAEGYSVSREKKESFPLTVTSAQKNPTAFYLCASSFSQVAGELFFGEGSRLTVL.

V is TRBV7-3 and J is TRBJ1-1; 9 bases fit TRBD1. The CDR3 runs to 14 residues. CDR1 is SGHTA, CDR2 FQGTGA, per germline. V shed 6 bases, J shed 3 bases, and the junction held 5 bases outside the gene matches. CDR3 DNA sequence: TGTGCCAGCAGTTATACAGGGGGCTACACTGAAGCTTTCTTT. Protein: CASSYTGGYTEAFF.

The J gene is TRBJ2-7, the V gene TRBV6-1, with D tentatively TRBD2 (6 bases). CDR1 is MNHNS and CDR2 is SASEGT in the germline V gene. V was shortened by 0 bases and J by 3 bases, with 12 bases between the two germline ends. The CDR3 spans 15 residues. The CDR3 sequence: CASSEALGGFYEQYF. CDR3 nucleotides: TGTGCCAGCAGTGAAGCGTTGGGGGGATTCTACGAGCAGTACTTC.

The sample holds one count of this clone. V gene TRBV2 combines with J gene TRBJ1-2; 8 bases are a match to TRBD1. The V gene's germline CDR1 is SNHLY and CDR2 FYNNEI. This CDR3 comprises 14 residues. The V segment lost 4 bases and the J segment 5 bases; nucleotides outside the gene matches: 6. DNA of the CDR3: TGTGCCAGCAGTGCAGGGGGCGCATGGTATGGCTACACCTTC. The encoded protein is CASSAGGAWYGYTF.

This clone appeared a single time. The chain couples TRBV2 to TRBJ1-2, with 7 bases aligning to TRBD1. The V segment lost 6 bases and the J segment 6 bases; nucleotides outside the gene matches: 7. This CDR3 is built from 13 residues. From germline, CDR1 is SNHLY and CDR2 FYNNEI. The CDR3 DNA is TGTGCCAGCAGCTACGACAGGGTCCATGGCTACACCTTC. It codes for CASSYDRVHGYTF.

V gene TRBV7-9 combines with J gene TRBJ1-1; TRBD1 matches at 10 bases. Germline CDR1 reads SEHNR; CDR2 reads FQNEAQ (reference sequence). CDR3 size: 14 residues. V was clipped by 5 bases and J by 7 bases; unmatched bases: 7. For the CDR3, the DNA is TGTGCCAGCAGCCCTACCCGGGACAGGGGTGAAGCTTTCTTT. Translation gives CASSPTRDRGEAFF. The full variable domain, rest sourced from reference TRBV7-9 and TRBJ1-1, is DTGVSQNPRHKITKRGQNVTFRCDPISEHNRLYWYRQTLGQGPEFLTYFQNEAQLEKSRLLSDRFSAERPKGSFSTLEIQRTEQGDSAMYLCASSPTRDRGEAFFGQGTRLTVV.

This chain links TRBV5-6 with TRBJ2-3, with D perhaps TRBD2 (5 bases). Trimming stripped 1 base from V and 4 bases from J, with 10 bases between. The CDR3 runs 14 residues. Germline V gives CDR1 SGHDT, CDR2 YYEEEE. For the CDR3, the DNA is TGTGCCAGCAGCTTGTTCGGGGTAGCAGATACGCAGTATTTT. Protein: CASSLFGVADTQYF.

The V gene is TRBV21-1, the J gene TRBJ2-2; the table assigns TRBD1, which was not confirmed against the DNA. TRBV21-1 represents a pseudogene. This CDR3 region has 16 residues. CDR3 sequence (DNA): TGTGCCAGCAGCAAATTGGGGGCATTCAACACCGGGGAGCTGTTTTTT. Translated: CASSKLGAFNTGELFF.

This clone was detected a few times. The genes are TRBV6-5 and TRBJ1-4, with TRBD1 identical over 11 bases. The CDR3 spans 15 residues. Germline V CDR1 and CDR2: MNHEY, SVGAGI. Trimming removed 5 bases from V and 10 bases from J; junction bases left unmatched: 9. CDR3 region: CASSQRRGQGGKLFF. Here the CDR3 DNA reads TGTGCCAGCAGTCAACGAAGGGGACAGGGGGGAAAACTGTTTTTT.

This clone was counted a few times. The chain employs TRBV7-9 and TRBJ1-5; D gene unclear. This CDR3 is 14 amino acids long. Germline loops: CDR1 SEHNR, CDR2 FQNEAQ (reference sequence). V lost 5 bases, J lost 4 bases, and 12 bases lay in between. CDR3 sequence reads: CASSDDTRNQPQHF. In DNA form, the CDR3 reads TGTGCCAGCAGCGATGACACCCGTAATCAGCCCCAGCATTTT.

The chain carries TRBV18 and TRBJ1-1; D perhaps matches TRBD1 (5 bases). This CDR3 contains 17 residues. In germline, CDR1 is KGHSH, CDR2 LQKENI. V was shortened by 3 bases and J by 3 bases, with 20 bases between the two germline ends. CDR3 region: CASSPIPRGLGDTEAFF. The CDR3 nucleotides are TGTGCCAGCTCACCTATTCCGCGGGGCCTAGGGGACACTGAAGCTTTCTTT. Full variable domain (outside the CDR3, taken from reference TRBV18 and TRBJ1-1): NAGVMQNPRHLVRRRGQEARLRCSPMKGHSHVYWYRQLPEEGLKFMVYLQKENIIDESGMPKERFSAEFPKEGPSILRIQQVVRGDSAAYFCASSPIPRGLGDTEAFFGQGTRLTVV.